These 28 T cell receptor beta chains were sequenced from one sample in a study of T cell responses to AZD1222 COVID-19 vaccine. Repertoires were generated with immunoSEQ multiplex PCR, while TCRdb's copy carries only in-frame clones and drops some. The sample gives some 150,000 clones, roughly 85% of which show up once; about 7.9% is in the top ten. Sample: peripheral blood, taken 28 days after the second dose of the MenACWY control vaccine. These receptors originate from an adult who received the MenACWY meningococcal vaccine as a control.

The V gene is TRBV29-1, the J gene TRBJ1-2; TRBD1 matches 8 bases. After removal of 6 bases from V and 8 bases from J, the junction contained 11 bases not matched to a gene. CDR1 is SQVTM, CDR2 ANQGSEA, per germline. This CDR3 has 13 residues. The chain's CDR3 is CSVTGQGAWGYTF. The CDR3 nucleotides read TGCAGCGTAACCGGGCAGGGGGCCTGGGGCTACACCTTC.

V is TRBV10-3 and J is TRBJ2-7, with 7 bases aligning to TRBD1. J was trimmed by 5 bases and V by 1 base; bases with no gene match: 8. The CDR3 spans 15 residues. Germline values: CDR1 ENHRY, CDR2 SYGVKD. The chain's CDR3 is CAISEWATGNDEQYF. The CDR3 DNA is TGTGCCATCAGTGAGTGGGCGACAGGGAACGACGAGCAGTACTTC.

V and J are TRBV30 and TRBJ2-1; 7 nucleotides align to TRBD1. V trimming: 7 bases; J trimming: 16 bases; junction bases outside the gene matches: 13. Germline V lookup: CDR1 GTSNPN, CDR2 SVGIG (reference sequence). The CDR3 length is 11 residues. In nucleotides, the CDR3 is TGTGCCTCCGGGACAGCTCGGATTAGATTCTTC. Translating gives CASGTARIRFF.

The rearrangement uses TRBV5-1 and TRBJ2-2, with no clear D. The germline V and J ends were trimmed by 0 bases and 2 bases, with 11 bases remaining between them. CDR1 is SGHRS, CDR2 YFSETQ, per germline. The CDR3 sequence is 16 residues long. The CDR3 DNA reads TGCGCCAGCAGCTTGGCCTCTGTTTCCAACACCGGGGAGCTGTTTTTT. Amino acids: CASSLASVSNTGELFF.

The CDR3 protein is CASSPIAGQETQYF. The CDR3 DNA reads TGTGCCAGCTCACCAATAGCAGGCCAAGAGACCCAGTACTTC. The genes are TRBV18 and TRBJ2-5; D ambiguous. The V gene's germline CDR1 is KGHSH and CDR2 LQKENI. V lost 2 bases, J lost 1 base, and 8 bases lay in between. The CDR3 is made up of 14 amino acids. Variable domain in full (rest from reference TRBV18 and TRBJ2-5): NAGVMQNPRHLVRRRGQEARLRCSPMKGHSHVYWYRQLPEEGLKFMVYLQKENIIDESGMPKERFSAEFPKEGPSILRIQQVVRGDSAAYFCASSPIAGQETQYFGPGTRLLVL.

This chain joins TRBV5-1 and TRBJ1-3; TRBD1 might be the D (5 bases). The germline gives CDR1 SGHRS, CDR2 YFSETQ. Trimming took off 2 bases at V and 0 bases at J, with 15 bases between the two ends. This CDR3 region has 17 residues. In nucleotides, the CDR3 is TGCGCCAGCAGCTTCAGGGACGCAGGCCGCTCTGGAAACACCATATATTTT. It yields the protein CASSFRDAGRSGNTIYF.

The gene calls are TRBV3-1 (or the pseudogene TRBV3-2) and TRBJ1-4; no definite D call. Germline V gene data show CDR1 as LGHDT and CDR2 as YNNKEL (reference sequence). Trimming pared 4 bases from V and 5 bases from J, leaving 11 bases between. The CDR3 runs 14 residues. The CDR3 loop is CASSRTLQNEKLFF. The CDR3, as DNA: TGTGCCAGCAGCCGAACCCTCCAAAATGAAAAACTGTTTTTT.

The chain couples TRBV7-9 to TRBJ1-3; D unresolved. V was trimmed by 1 base and J by 1 base, leaving 2 bases between them. The CDR3 consists of 13 residues. The germline V gene has CDR1 SEHNR and CDR2 FQNEAQ (reference sequence). The CDR3 nucleotides read TGTGCCAGCAGCTTAGGGTCTGGAAACACCATATATTTT. It translates to CASSLGSGNTIYF.

The J gene is TRBJ2-3, the V gene TRBV2; D is possibly TRBD1 (6 bases). V lost 2 bases and J 6 bases, leaving 21 bases between the germline ends. Germline V lookup: CDR1 SNHLY, CDR2 FYNNEI. The CDR3 runs to 17 residues. The CDR3 reads CASSESRDTFSEDTQYF. Written as DNA, the CDR3 is TGTGCCAGCAGTGAATCCCGGGACACCTTTTCAGAGGATACGCAGTATTTT.

The rearrangement links TRBV18 to TRBJ1-1; maybe TRBD1 (6 bases). V was shortened by 3 bases and J by 1 base, with 9 bases between the two germline ends. The CDR3 has 14 amino acids. Germline values: CDR1 KGHSH, CDR2 LQKENI. The CDR3, as DNA: TGTGCCAGCTCACCGGCCAGGGGGAACACTGAAGCTTTCTTT. It specifies CASSPARGNTEAFF. The full variable domain, its missing parts supplied by reference TRBV18 and TRBJ1-1, is NAGVMQNPRHLVRRRGQEARLRCSPMKGHSHVYWYRQLPEEGLKFMVYLQKENIIDESGMPKERFSAEFPKEGPSILRIQQVVRGDSAAYFCASSPARGNTEAFFGQGTRLTVV.

In DNA, the CDR3 is TGTGCCAGCAGCCAACTTACAGGGAATCAGCCCCAGCATTTT. Amino acid sequence: CASSQLTGNQPQHF. V gene TRBV4-2 combines with J gene TRBJ1-5; TRBD1 is a possible D gene (6 bases). In germline, CDR1 is LGHNA, CDR2 YNFKEQ. The CDR3 is 14 residues long. The V and J ends lost 2 bases and 4 bases respectively, with 9 bases between them.

This clone appeared a single time. This chain links TRBV27 with TRBJ2-3; a weak D match, TRBD2 (5 bases). The germline V and J ends were trimmed by 6 bases and 3 bases, with 7 bases remaining between them. The CDR3 length is 12 residues. The germline V gene encodes CDR1 MNHEY and CDR2 SMNVEV (reference sequence). The CDR3: CASRDLTDTQYF. The CDR3 DNA is TGTGCCAGCAGGGACTTAACAGATACGCAGTATTTT.

Only one count was recorded for this clone. CDR3 protein: CSVDNEQFF. DNA for the CDR3: TGCAGCGTTGACAATGAGCAGTTCTTC. The rearrangement links TRBV29-1 to TRBJ2-1; D ambiguous. Deletions cut 3 bases from V and 6 bases from J, with 0 bases between. The CDR3 is 9 residues long. Germline assignment: CDR1 SQVTM and CDR2 ANQGSEA.

The rearrangement links TRBV14 to TRBJ1-1; D remains ambiguous. The V gene's germline CDR1 is SGHDN and CDR2 FVKESK. The CDR3 is 13 residues long. With 5 bases removed from V and 1 base from J, the gap between germline ends came to 8 bases. The CDR3 nucleotides are TGTGCCAGCAGCTTACAGCCGAACACTGAAGCTTTCTTT. Encoded protein: CASSLQPNTEAFF.

The chain employs TRBV5-1 and TRBJ1-4; TRBD1 matches at 11 bases. V gave up 4 bases and J gave up 8 bases; unmatched junction bases: 7. Germline CDR1 and CDR2: SGHRS and YFSETQ. The CDR3 length is 15 residues. CDR3: CASSRWDRGEEKLFF. CDR3 bases: TGCGCCAGCAGCCGCTGGGACAGGGGGGAAGAAAAACTGTTTTTT. The full variable domain, with the rest looked up from reference TRBV5-1 and TRBJ1-4, is KAGVTQTPRYLIKTRGQQVTLSCSPISGHRSVSWYQQTPGQGLQFLFEYFSETQRNKGNFPGRFSGRQFSNSRSEMNVSTLELGDSALYLCASSRWDRGEEKLFFGSGTQLSVL.

This chain connects TRBV14 to TRBJ1-4; D not resolved. The germline gives CDR1 SGHDN, CDR2 FVKESK. V was trimmed by 4 bases and J by 2 bases, leaving 5 bases between them. The CDR3 extends over 13 amino acids. The CDR3 sequence: CASSRNTNEKLFF. The CDR3 bases are TGTGCCAGCAGCCGAAATACTAATGAAAAACTGTTTTTT.

This clone is a singleton in its sample. This chain connects TRBV6-5 to TRBJ1-1, with D unresolved. V was clipped by 2 bases and J by 3 bases, with 13 bases between them. CDR1 and CDR2 from the germline V gene are MNHEY and SVGAGI. There are 15 residues in the CDR3. In nucleotides, the CDR3 is TGTGCCAGCAGTTACCAGGCAGTTAGGCACACTGAAGCTTTCTTT. Protein sequence: CASSYQAVRHTEAFF.

This clone was recorded a few times. The chain links TRBV28 to TRBJ2-7; 7 bases are a match to TRBD2. V lost 7 bases to trimming and J lost 6 bases; unmatched junction nucleotides: 18. This CDR3 is 16 amino acids long. Germline V gives CDR1 MDHEN, CDR2 SYDVKM. The CDR3 DNA is TGTGCCAGCACCTCCCTGGGCGGTGGGAGGGGAGTCGAGCAGTACTTC. It specifies CASTSLGGGRGVEQYF.

The chain joins TRBV7-9 to TRBJ2-7; 10 bases match TRBD1. Losses at the gene ends were 4 bases for V and 7 bases for J; bases not matched to a gene: 10. CDR1 is SEHNR and CDR2 is FQNEAQ in the germline V gene (reference sequence). The CDR3 runs 15 residues. CDR3 sequence (DNA): TGTGCCAGCAGCTCGCCGGGACAGGGGTTGAGGGAGCAGTACGTC. Encoded protein: CASSSPGQGLREQYV.

This chain links TRBV4-3 with TRBJ2-1; D is perhaps TRBD2 (5 bases). The CDR3 totals 14 residues. Germline V CDR1 and CDR2: LGHNA, YSLEER. The V gene lost 0 bases and the J gene lost 7 bases, with 10 bases spanning the gap. CDR3 nucleotides: TGCGCCAGCAGCCAAGATCAGAGGAGGAATGAGCAGTTCTTC. Its translation: CASSQDQRRNEQFF.

This rearrangement joins TRBV10-3 to TRBJ1-4, with D perhaps matching TRBD1 (6 bases). Trimming took 5 bases from V and 7 from J, leaving 23 bases between them. The CDR3 runs to 17 residues. CDR1 is ENHRY and CDR2 is SYGVKD in the germline V gene. The CDR3 DNA follows: TGTGCCATCAGTACTGATGTAACAGGGTTGAGGGGTGAAAAACTGTTTTTT. It translates to CAISTDVTGLRGEKLFF.

The CDR3: CASSLTREQPQHF. DNA of the CDR3: TGTGCCAGCAGCTTGACCAGGGAGCAGCCCCAGCATTTT. The rearrangement uses TRBV7-9 and TRBJ1-5; tentatively, D is TRBD1 (5 bases). The CDR3 length is 13 residues. Germline CDR1 is SEHNR and CDR2 is FQNEAQ (reference sequence). V lost 3 bases and J lost 7, with 10 bases in between.

The genes are TRBV6-1 and TRBJ1-4; no firm D call. The V end lost 2 bases, the J end lost 8 bases, and 9 bases lay between the germline ends. CDR1 is MNHNS, CDR2 SASEGT, per germline. This CDR3 comprises 13 residues. DNA of the CDR3: TGTGCCAGCAGTGAACATCCAAGGGAAAAACTGTTTTTT. The encoded protein is CASSEHPREKLFF.

The J gene is TRBJ2-1, the V gene TRBV27; perhaps TRBD2 as D (6 bases). The CDR3 is made up of 16 amino acids. From germline, CDR1 is MNHEY and CDR2 SMNVEV (reference sequence). The V gene lost 1 base and the J gene lost 4 bases, with 14 bases spanning the gap. CDR3 nucleotides: TGTGCCAGCAGTTTATGGGCGGGACGCGGGTACAATGAGCAGTTCTTC. This gives the protein CASSLWAGRGYNEQFF.

The gene calls are TRBV19 and TRBJ1-5, with a possible D match to TRBD1 (6 bases). The germline V gene has CDR1 LNHDA and CDR2 SQIVND (reference sequence). V was shortened by 3 bases and J by 0 bases, with 12 bases between the two germline ends. CDR3 length: 16 residues. CDR3 loop: CASSIERGASNQPQHF. The CDR3 nucleotides are TGTGCCAGTAGTATCGAGCGGGGGGCTAGCAATCAGCCCCAGCATTTT.

The V call is TRBV6-2 or TRBV6-3, the J call TRBJ1-5; 7 bases agree with TRBD1. The CDR3 extends over 19 amino acids. The V segment lost 4 bases and the J segment 0 bases; nucleotides outside the gene matches: 15. Germline assignment: CDR1 MNHEY and CDR2 SVGEGT. The CDR3: CASSCPGQWRVCSNQPQHF. Written as DNA, the CDR3 is TGTGCCAGCAGTTGCCCGGGACAGTGGAGAGTGTGTAGCAATCAGCCCCAGCATTTT.

V gene TRBV10-3 combines with J gene TRBJ2-7, with D perhaps matching TRBD2 (6 bases). The germline V gene has CDR1 ENHRY and CDR2 SYGVKD. The germline V and J ends were trimmed by 4 bases and 6 bases, with 13 bases remaining between them. This CDR3 region has 13 residues. Here the CDR3 DNA reads TGTGCCATCAGTGGACTAGAGTCTGGCGAGCAGTACTTC. This codes for CAISGLESGEQYF.

This clone was detected a few times. This rearrangement joins TRBV5-4 to TRBJ1-3; TRBD1 matches at 7 bases. The CDR3 totals 14 residues. Looked up from germline, CDR1 is SGHNT and CDR2 is YYREEE (reference sequence). The J segment lost 4 bases and the V segment lost 3 bases, leaving 4 bases of the junction unmatched. This chain's CDR3 is CASSWTGPGNTIYF. CDR3 sequence (DNA): TGTGCCAGCAGCTGGACAGGTCCGGGAAACACCATATATTTT.